This T cell receptor beta chain is drawn from a study of T cells after yellow fever vaccination. This clonotype was detected a few times. No antigen is known for it. Whole-study findings and limits: There was a small share of clonotypes that showed up in both the CD4 and CD8 compartments. By day 5 rather than day 15, the secondary response had peaked, though it was weaker. A large majority of primary-vaccination clones showed up again after the booster (just under 97% CD4, roughly 88% CD8).

With 6 bases removed from V and 12 bases from J, the gap between germline ends came to 12 bases. The CDR3 is 12 amino acids. TCRdb itself ran the 5' RACE reads through MiXCR, one entry per CDR3 protein. The sample carries about 160,000 distinct CDR3 sequences, more than 5.5% recorded once. Source: CD4+ T cells sorted from PBMCs, taken roughly 5 days after the first yellow fever vaccination. This chain links TRBV12-3 or TRBV12-4 with TRBJ1-6; D is unresolved. This TCR was sampled from a man aged 18 to 29 who received the YFV17D yellow fever vaccine. The CDR3, as DNA: TGTGCCAGCAGAACGACCGGAGGACCCCTCCACTTT. Amino acid sequence: CASRTTGGPLHF.